The clone carrying this T cell receptor beta chain has just a few counts. This record comes from a study of blood T cell repertoires in COVID-19. On the study more broadly: From the United States, Italy and Spain came samples of acute and convalescent COVID-19. The analysed material was cDNA or gDNA that came from T cells, B-cell-depleted T cells, or PBMCs.

How the authors handled the data: Researchers report that nucleated cell counts were estimated from reference gene primer amplification. Sequencing used immunoSEQ multiplex PCR; TCRdb keeps in-frame clones, though not all of them. V, J and clone size derive from that table, while D and trimming were established from the DNA sequence. The table includes over 300,000 clones, around 89% detected once. The CDR3 length is 17 residues. Trimming removed 5 bases at V and 0 bases at J, with 19 bases between. The germline CDR1 and CDR2 sequences are SEHNR and FQNEAQ (reference sequence). The sample consisted of peripheral blood. This clonotype was sampled from a man aged 18 to 30 with active or convalescent COVID-19. The chain joins TRBV7-9 to TRBJ1-1; tentative D call: TRBD1 (6 bases). Written as DNA, the CDR3 is TGTGCCAGCAGCGGGGCGGACAGCTTCTTCATGAACACTGAAGCTTTCTTT. Protein: CASSGADSFFMNTEAFF.